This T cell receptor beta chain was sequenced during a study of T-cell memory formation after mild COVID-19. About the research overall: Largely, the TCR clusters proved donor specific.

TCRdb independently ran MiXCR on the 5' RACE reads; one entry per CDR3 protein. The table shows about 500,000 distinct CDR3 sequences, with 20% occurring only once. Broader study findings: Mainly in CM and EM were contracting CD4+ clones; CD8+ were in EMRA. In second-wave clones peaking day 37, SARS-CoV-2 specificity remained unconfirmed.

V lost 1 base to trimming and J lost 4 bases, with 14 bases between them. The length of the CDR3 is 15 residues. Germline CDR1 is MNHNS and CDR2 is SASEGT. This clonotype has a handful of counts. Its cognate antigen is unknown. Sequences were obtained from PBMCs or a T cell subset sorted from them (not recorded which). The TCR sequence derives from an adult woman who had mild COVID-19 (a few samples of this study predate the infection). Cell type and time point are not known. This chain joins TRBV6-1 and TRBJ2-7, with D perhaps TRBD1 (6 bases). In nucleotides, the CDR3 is TGTGCCAGCAGTGAAGGACCGGGACATCAGTACGAGCAGTACTTC. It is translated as CASSEGPGHQYEQYF.